A single count supports the clone carrying this T cell receptor (beta chain). The sample comes from a study of blood T cell repertoires in COVID-19. Overall study context: Samples taken during acute and convalescent COVID-19 were collected in the United States, Italy and Spain. Sources were T cells, B-cell-depleted T cells, or PBMCs; the material itself was cDNA or gDNA.

Methods used by the authors: By means of reference gene primer amplification, nucleated cell counts were estimated. This table comes from immunoSEQ multiplex PCR, and its TCRdb copy is limited to in-frame clones, with some not included. V, J and clone size reflect that table, while D and trimming were determined from the DNA. The table records approximately 66,000 clones, 70% to 75% of them present only once. The V and J ends lost 4 bases and 7 bases, in that order; junction bases with no gene match: 8. This CDR3 spans 15 amino acids. The germline CDR1 and CDR2 sequences are SGDLS and YYNGEE. The sequence derives from a man aged 60-69 years with acute or convalescent COVID-19. The V call is TRBV9, the J call TRBJ1-2, with 12 bases aligning to TRBD1. Material: peripheral blood. The CDR3 here is CASSSGTGGARGYTF. The CDR3 DNA follows: TGTGCCAGCAGCTCCGGGACAGGGGGCGCACGTGGCTACACCTTC.